Below, 17 T cell receptor beta chains from the same sample are listed, as sequenced in a study of human T cells and chemical hapten exposure. The time point denotes: patch test 2, 6 weeks after DPC sensitization. Regarding treatment: therapeutic diphenylcyclopropenone sensitization with weekly scalp DPC. TCRdb re-called the RACE reads with MiXCR, one entry per CDR3 protein. The sample lists 35,000 to 45,000 distinct CDR3 sequences, around 8.9% occurring once. Sequenced material: whole blood, taken in connection with sensitization to the hapten diphenylcyclopropenone (DPC). Source of these receptors: a middle-aged woman with alopecia areata. Some clones in this sample may be carry-over from other donors' samples.

This clonotype occurred many times. CDR3 sequence reads: CASRLAGRGDTQYF. CDR3 DNA sequence: TGCGCCAGCCGACTAGCGGGGCGGGGAGATACGCAGTATTTT. This chain links TRBV5-1 with TRBJ2-3, with 11 bases lining up with TRBD2. The CDR3 is made up of 14 amino acids. Per germline, CDR1 SGHRS and CDR2 YFSETQ. V was pared by 7 bases and J by 5 bases, with 6 bases of the junction left unmatched.

This clonotype was found many times. The chain combines TRBV7-3 with TRBJ2-1; 15 nucleotides match TRBD2. The CDR3 runs 19 residues. Germline V gene lookup returns CDR1 SGHTA and CDR2 FQGTGA. Trimming took 5 bases from V and 0 from J; bases not matched to a gene: 8. The CDR3 nucleotides read TGTGCCAGCAGCCCGGGACTAGCGGGGGGCGTAATCTCCTACAATGAGCAGTTCTTC. Amino acid sequence: CASSPGLAGGVISYNEQFF.

The chain employs TRBV29-1 and TRBJ2-7, with 7 bases lining up with TRBD1. The V gene's germline CDR1 is SQVTM and CDR2 ANQGSEA. This CDR3 contains 13 residues. The V segment lost 0 bases and the J segment 3 bases; nucleotides outside the gene matches: 2. The CDR3: CSVEERQGYEQYF. CDR3 in DNA: TGCAGCGTTGAAGAGAGACAGGGCTACGAGCAGTACTTC.

The gene calls are TRBV7-2 and TRBJ2-4; D not certain. CDR1 and CDR2 from the germline V gene are SGHTA and FQGNSA. Between the trimmed V and J ends, which lost 1 base and 8 bases, there was a span of 3 bases. This CDR3 comprises 11 residues. The CDR3 sequence is CASSLGDIQYF. CDR3 nucleotide sequence: TGTGCCAGCAGCTTAGGAGACATTCAGTACTTC.

In this sample, this clonotype turned up a few times. The V gene is TRBV9, the J gene TRBJ2-6; D might be TRBD1 (5 bases). Germline V gene lookup returns CDR1 SGDLS and CDR2 YYNGEE. The CDR3 extends over 14 amino acids. The germline V and J ends were trimmed by 5 bases and 4 bases, with 10 bases remaining between them. CDR3 amino acids: CASRRGGGANVLTF. The CDR3 DNA reads as TGTGCCAGCAGAAGGGGTGGCGGGGCCAACGTCCTGACTTTC.

This clonotype was found many times. The V gene is TRBV27, the J gene TRBJ1-1; D call uncertain. The CDR3 has 15 amino acids. Trimming stripped 4 bases from V and 5 bases from J, with 17 bases between. CDR1 and CDR2 from the germline V gene are MNHEY and SMNVEV (reference sequence). This CDR3 is CASSSLGMRWTEAFF. CDR3 nucleotides: TGTGCCAGCAGTTCTCTAGGGATGCGGTGGACTGAAGCTTTCTTT.

The rearrangement uses TRBV4-1 and TRBJ2-1; possibly TRBD1 or TRBD2 for D (5 bases each). CDR1 is MGHRA and CDR2 is YSYEKL in the germline V gene. The V end lost 0 bases, the J end lost 12 bases, and 12 bases lay between the germline ends. This CDR3 has 13 residues. The CDR3 DNA follows: TGCGCCAGCAGCCAAGATATGGGGGTTGGGCAGTTCTTC. This translates into CASSQDMGVGQFF.

This clonotype was observed a handful of times. The rearrangement uses TRBV5-1 and TRBJ1-1; D gene ambiguous. The CDR3 has 13 amino acids. Trimming left V 3 bases short and J 0 bases short, with 6 bases between. Per the germline V gene, CDR1 is SGHRS and CDR2 is YFSETQ. CDR3 sequence reads: CASSWAMNTEAFF. The DNA for the CDR3 is TGCGCCAGCAGCTGGGCTATGAACACTGAAGCTTTCTTT.

This clonotype was counted many times. The chain joins TRBV28 to TRBJ2-1, with 9 bases matching TRBD1. The V segment lost 7 bases and the J segment 0 bases; nucleotides outside the gene matches: 4. Germline CDR1 reads MDHEN; CDR2 reads SYDVKM. The CDR3 runs to 15 residues. The DNA for the CDR3 is TGTGCCAGCAATCCGGACAGGGGCTCCTACAATGAGCAGTTCTTC. Translating it yields CASNPDRGSYNEQFF.

In this sample, this clonotype turned up many times. The chain joins TRBV6-4 to TRBJ2-3; 9 nucleotides match TRBD2. In germline, CDR1 is MRHNA, CDR2 SNTAGT. With 2 bases clipped from V and 0 bases from J, the junction kept 3 bases outside the gene matches. This CDR3 is 16 amino acids long. CDR3: CASSDSSGGSTDTQYF. CDR3 in DNA: TGTGCCAGCAGTGACAGTAGCGGGGGAAGCACAGATACGCAGTATTTT.

This clonotype was recorded many times. The gene calls are TRBV5-4 and TRBJ2-7; D gene ambiguous. CDR3 size: 15 residues. The V and J ends lost 0 bases and 0 bases respectively, with 10 bases between them. Germline V gene sequence: CDR1 SGHNT, CDR2 YYREEE (reference sequence). CDR3 residues: CASSLAGGSSYEQYF. In DNA form, the CDR3 reads TGTGCCAGCAGCTTGGCGGGCGGATCCTCCTACGAGCAGTACTTC.

This clonotype has a count of ten or more. V usage is TRBV6-5 and J usage is TRBJ1-6, with D unclear. The CDR3 is 17 amino acids. Germline loops: CDR1 MNHEY, CDR2 SVGAGI. Between the trimmed V and J ends, which lost 2 bases and 0 bases, there was a span of 11 bases. CDR3 DNA sequence: TGTGCCAGCAGTTACGTACAGACGAGCTCCTATAATTCACCCCTCCACTTT. Residues: CASSYVQTSSYNSPLHF.

This clonotype occurred many times. The chain combines TRBV5-1 with TRBJ2-3; 13 bases map to TRBD2. The V gene end was trimmed by 2 bases and the J gene end by 5 bases; junction bases not matched to a gene: 11. The CDR3 contains 18 residues. Germline V lookup: CDR1 SGHRS, CDR2 YFSETQ. The CDR3 DNA is TGCGCCAGCAGCTTCGCTCCGGGACTAGCGGGGATTGTAGATACGCAGTATTTT. Translating gives CASSFAPGLAGIVDTQYF.

This clonotype was picked up many times. J is TRBJ1-5 and V is TRBV5-6; a possible D gene is TRBD1 (5 bases). This CDR3 region has 15 residues. Germline-derived CDR1 and CDR2 are SGHDT and YYEEEE. Trimming left V 4 bases short and J 2 bases short, with 13 bases between. The CDR3 DNA reads as TGTGCCAGCAGCCAGGGACTCCGCCGCAATCAGCCCCAGCATTTT. The encoded protein is CASSQGLRRNQPQHF.

This clonotype was found many times. The chain recombines TRBV28 with TRBJ1-6; D possibly corresponds to TRBD1 (5 bases). CDR3 length: 15 amino acids. Germline V gene lookup returns CDR1 MDHEN and CDR2 SYDVKM. With 5 bases removed from V and 5 bases from J, the gap between germline ends came to 13 bases. The CDR3 DNA reads TGTGCCAGCAGTCCCCAGGGCAGGGATAATTCACCCCTCCACTTT. Residues: CASSPQGRDNSPLHF.

This clonotype was counted a few times. The rearrangement joins TRBV3-1 to TRBJ1-2; D not resolved. With 3 bases removed from V and 1 base from J, the gap between germline ends came to 9 bases. Germline CDR1 is LGHDT and CDR2 is YNNKEL (reference sequence). The CDR3 is 14 amino acids. For the CDR3, the DNA is TGTGCCAGCAGCCACGGTGAGGTTAACTATGGCTACACCTTC. It encodes CASSHGEVNYGYTF.

This clonotype was found a few times. This chain uses TRBV25-1 with TRBJ2-3; 10 bases fit TRBD2. Germline CDR1 and CDR2: MGHDK and SYGVNS. J gave up 4 bases and V 4 bases, and 5 bases lay outside the gene matches. The CDR3 totals 15 residues. The CDR3, as DNA: TGTGCCAGCAGTGGCACTAGCGGGGAATCAGATACGCAGTATTTT. This gives the protein CASSGTSGESDTQYF.